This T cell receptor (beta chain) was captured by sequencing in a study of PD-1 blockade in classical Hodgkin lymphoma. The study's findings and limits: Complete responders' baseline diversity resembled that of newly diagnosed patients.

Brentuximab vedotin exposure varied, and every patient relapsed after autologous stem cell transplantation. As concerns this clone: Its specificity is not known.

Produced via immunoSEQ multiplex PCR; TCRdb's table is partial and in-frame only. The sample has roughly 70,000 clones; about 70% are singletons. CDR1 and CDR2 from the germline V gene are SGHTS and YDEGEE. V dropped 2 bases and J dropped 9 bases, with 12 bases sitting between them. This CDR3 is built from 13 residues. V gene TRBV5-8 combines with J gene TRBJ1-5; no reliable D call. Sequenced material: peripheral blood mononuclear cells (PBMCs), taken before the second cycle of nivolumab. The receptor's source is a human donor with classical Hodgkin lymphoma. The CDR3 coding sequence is TGTGCCAGCAGCTTCGACGGCCCGGGGCCCCAGCATTTT. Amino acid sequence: CASSFDGPGPQHF.